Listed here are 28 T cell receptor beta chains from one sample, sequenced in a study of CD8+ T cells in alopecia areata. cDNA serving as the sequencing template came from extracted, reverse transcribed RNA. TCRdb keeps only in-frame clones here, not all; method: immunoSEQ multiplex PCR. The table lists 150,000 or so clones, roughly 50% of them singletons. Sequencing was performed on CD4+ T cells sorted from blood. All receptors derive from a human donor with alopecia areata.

CDR3 protein: CASSVTGTEETQYF. CDR3 DNA: TGTGCCAGCAGCGTTACCGGGACAGAAGAGACCCAGTACTTC. The chain uses TRBV7-9 and TRBJ2-5; TRBD1 matches at 7 bases. The CDR3 has 14 residues. Germline CDR1 SEHNR, CDR2 FQNEAQ (reference sequence). Losses at the gene ends were 5 bases for V and 3 bases for J; bases not matched to a gene: 6. The full variable domain, in which reference TRBV7-9 and TRBJ2-5 provide the parts outside the CDR3, is DTGVSQNPRHKITKRGQNVTFRCDPISEHNRLYWYRQTLGQGPEFLTYFQNEAQLEKSRLLSDRFSAERPKGSFSTLEIQRTEQGDSAMYLCASSVTGTEETQYFGPGTRLLVL.

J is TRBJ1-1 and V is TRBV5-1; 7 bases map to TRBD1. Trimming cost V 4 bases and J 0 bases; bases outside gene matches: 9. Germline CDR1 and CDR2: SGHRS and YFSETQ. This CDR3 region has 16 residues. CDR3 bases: TGCGCCAGCAGCAGAAACTTACAGGGGCTGAACACTGAAGCTTTCTTT. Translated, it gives CASSRNLQGLNTEAFF.

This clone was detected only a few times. The CDR3 nucleotides read TGTGCCAGCAGTTTATCTGGGGATCGGGACATTCAGTACTTC. It is translated as CASSLSGDRDIQYF. This chain uses TRBV28 with TRBJ2-4, with D uncertain. The CDR3 spans 14 residues. The ends were cut back, 1 base at V and 8 bases at J, with 12 bases in the middle. CDR1 is MDHEN and CDR2 is SYDVKM in the germline V gene.

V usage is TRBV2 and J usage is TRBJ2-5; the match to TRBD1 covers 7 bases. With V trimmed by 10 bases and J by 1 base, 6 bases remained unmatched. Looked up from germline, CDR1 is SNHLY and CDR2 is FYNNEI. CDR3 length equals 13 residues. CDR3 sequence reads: CATKGDSQETQYF. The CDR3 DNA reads TGTGCCACCAAGGGGGACAGCCAAGAGACCCAGTACTTC.

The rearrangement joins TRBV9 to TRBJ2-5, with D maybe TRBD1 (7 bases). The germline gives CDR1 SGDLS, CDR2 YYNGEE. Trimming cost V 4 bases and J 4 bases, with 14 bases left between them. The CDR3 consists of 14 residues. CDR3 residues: CASSPIQGGETQYF. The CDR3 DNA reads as TGTGCCAGCAGCCCAATCCAGGGGGGAGAGACCCAGTACTTC.

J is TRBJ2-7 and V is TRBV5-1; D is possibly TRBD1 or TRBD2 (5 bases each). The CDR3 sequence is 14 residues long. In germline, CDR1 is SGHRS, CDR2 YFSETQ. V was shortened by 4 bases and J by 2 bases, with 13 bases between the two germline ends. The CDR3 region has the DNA TGCGCCAGCAGCCCTAAGGGGACCACCTACGAGCAGTACTTC. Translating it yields CASSPKGTTYEQYF.

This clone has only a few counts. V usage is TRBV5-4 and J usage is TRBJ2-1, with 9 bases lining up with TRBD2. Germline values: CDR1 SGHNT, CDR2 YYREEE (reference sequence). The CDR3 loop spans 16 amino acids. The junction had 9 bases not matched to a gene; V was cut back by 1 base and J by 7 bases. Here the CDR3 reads CASSLPHLAGNNEQFF. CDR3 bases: TGTGCCAGCAGCTTGCCCCATCTAGCGGGAAATAATGAGCAGTTCTTC.

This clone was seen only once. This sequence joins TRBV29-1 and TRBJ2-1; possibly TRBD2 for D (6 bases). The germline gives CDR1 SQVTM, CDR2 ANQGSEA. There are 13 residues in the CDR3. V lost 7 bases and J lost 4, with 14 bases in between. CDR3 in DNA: TGCAGCGGAACAGGTGCGGGGTACAATGAGCAGTTCTTC. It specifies CSGTGAGYNEQFF.

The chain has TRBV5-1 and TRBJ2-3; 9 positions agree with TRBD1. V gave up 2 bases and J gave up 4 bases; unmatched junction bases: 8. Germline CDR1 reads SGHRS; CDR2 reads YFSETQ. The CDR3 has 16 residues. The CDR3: CASSLGTGLVPDTQYF. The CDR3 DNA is TGCGCCAGCAGCTTAGGGACAGGGCTCGTACCAGATACGCAGTATTTT.

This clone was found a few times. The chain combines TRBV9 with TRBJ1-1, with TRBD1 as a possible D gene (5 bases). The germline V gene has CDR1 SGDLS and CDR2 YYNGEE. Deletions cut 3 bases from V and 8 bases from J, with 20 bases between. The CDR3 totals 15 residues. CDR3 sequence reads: CASSAFSTFGAEAFF. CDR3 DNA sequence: TGTGCCAGCAGCGCTTTCTCTACGTTCGGGGCCGAAGCTTTCTTT.

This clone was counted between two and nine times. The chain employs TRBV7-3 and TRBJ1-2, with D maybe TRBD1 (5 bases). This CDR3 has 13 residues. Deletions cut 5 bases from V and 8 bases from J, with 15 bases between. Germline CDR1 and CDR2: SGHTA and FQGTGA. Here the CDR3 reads CASSLPGTVGYTF. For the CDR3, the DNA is TGTGCCAGCAGCCTTCCCGGGACGGTGGGCTACACCTTC.

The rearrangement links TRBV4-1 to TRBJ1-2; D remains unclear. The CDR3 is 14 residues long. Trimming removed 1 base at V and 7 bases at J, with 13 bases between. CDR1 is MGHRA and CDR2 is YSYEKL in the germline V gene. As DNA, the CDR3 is TGCGCCAGCAGCCAAGGAGGTTCCGCCGGTGGCTACACCTTC. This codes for CASSQGGSAGGYTF.

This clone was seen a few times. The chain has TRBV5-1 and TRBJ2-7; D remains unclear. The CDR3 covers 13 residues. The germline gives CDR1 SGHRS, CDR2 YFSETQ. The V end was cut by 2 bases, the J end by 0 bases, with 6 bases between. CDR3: CASSFFGSYEQYF. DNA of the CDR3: TGCGCCAGCAGCTTTTTCGGCTCCTACGAGCAGTACTTC. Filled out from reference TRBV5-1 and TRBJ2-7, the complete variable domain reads KAGVTQTPRYLIKTRGQQVTLSCSPISGHRSVSWYQQTPGQGLQFLFEYFSETQRNKGNFPGRFSGRQFSNSRSEMNVSTLELGDSALYLCASSFFGSYEQYFGPGTRLTVT.

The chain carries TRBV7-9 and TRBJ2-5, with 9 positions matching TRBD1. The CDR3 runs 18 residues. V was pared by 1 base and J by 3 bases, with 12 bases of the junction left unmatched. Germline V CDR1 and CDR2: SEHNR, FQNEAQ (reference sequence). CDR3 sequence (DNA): TGTGCCAGCAGCTTAGGAATCGGGACAGGGCGTCGAGAAGAGACCCAGTACTTC. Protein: CASSLGIGTGRREETQYF.

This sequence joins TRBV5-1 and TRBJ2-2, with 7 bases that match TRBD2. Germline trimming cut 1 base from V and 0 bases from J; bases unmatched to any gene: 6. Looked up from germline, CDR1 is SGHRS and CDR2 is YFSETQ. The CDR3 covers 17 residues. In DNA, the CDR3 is TGCGCCAGCAGCTTGCTCGCGGGAGCCTCGAACACCGGGGAGCTGTTTTTT. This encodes CASSLLAGASNTGELFF.

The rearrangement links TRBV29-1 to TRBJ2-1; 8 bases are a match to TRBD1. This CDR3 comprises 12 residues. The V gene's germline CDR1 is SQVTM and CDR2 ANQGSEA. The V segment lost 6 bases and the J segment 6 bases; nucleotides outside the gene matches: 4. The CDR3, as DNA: TGCAGCGTGGACAGGGTTGCCAATGAGCAGTTCTTC. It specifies CSVDRVANEQFF.

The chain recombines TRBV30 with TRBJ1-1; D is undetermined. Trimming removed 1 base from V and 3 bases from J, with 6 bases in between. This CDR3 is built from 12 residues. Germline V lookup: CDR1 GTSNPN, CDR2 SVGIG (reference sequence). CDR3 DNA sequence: TGTGCCTGGAGTGGCAGGCACACTGAAGCTTTCTTT. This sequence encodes CAWSGRHTEAFF.

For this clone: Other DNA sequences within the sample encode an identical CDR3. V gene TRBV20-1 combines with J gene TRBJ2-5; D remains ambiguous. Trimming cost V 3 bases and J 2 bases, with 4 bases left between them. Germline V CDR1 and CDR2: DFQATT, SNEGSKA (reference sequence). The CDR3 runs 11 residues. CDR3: CSARGQETQYF. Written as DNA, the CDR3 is TGCAGTGCTAGGGGGCAAGAGACCCAGTACTTC.

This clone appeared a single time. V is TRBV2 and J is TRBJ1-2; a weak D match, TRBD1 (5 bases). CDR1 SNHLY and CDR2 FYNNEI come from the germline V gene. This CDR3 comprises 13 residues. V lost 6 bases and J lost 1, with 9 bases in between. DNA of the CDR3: TGTGCCAGCAGAGGGACGGGTAACTATGGCTACACCTTC. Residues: CASRGTGNYGYTF. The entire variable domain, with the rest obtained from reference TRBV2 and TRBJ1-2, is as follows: EPEVTQTPSHQVTQMGQEVILRCVPISNHLYFYWYRQILGQKVEFLVSFYNNEISEKSEIFDDQFSVERPDGSNFTLKIRSTKLEDSAMYFCASRGTGNYGYTFGSGTRLTVV.

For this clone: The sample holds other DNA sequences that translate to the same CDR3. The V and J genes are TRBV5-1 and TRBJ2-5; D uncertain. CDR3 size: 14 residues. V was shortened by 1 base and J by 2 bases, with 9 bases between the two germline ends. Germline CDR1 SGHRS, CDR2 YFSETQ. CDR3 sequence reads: CASSLRAAQETQYF. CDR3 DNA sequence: TGCGCCAGCAGCTTGAGGGCGGCTCAAGAGACCCAGTACTTC. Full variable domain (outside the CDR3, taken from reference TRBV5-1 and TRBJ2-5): KAGVTQTPRYLIKTRGQQVTLSCSPISGHRSVSWYQQTPGQGLQFLFEYFSETQRNKGNFPGRFSGRQFSNSRSEMNVSTLELGDSALYLCASSLRAAQETQYFGPGTRLLVL.

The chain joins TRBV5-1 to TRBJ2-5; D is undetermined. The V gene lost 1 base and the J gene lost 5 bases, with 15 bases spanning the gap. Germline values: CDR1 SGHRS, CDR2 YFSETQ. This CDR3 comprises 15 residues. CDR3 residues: CASSLFGHAAETQYF. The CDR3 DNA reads TGCGCCAGCAGCTTGTTCGGCCATGCGGCGGAGACCCAGTACTTC.

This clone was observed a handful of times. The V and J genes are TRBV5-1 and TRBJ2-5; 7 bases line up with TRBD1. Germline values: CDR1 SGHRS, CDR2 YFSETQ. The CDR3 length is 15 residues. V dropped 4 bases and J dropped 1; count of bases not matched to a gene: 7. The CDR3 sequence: CASSPGQELQETQYF. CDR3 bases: TGCGCCAGCAGCCCAGGACAGGAACTCCAAGAGACCCAGTACTTC.

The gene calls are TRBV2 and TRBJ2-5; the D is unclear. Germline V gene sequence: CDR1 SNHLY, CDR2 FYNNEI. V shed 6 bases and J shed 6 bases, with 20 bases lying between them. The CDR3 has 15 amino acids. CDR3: CASSASSQSVKTQYF. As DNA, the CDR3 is TGTGCCAGCAGCGCTAGTTCTCAATCCGTAAAGACCCAGTACTTC.

The CDR3 nucleotides are TGTGCCAGTAGTACGGACAGGATTAATGGCTACACCTTC. Translation: CASSTDRINGYTF. The chain couples TRBV19 to TRBJ1-2; TRBD1 aligns across 7 bases. V shed 4 bases and J 6 bases; nucleotides not matched to a gene: 5. The germline V gene has CDR1 LNHDA and CDR2 SQIVND (reference sequence). CDR3 length equals 13 residues. The whole variable domain, remainder taken from reference TRBV19 and TRBJ1-2, is DGGITQSPKYLFRKEGQNVTLSCEQNLNHDAMYWYRQDPGQGLRLIYYSQIVNDFQKGDIAEGYSVSREKKESFPLTVTSAQKNPTAFYLCASSTDRINGYTFGSGTRLTVV.

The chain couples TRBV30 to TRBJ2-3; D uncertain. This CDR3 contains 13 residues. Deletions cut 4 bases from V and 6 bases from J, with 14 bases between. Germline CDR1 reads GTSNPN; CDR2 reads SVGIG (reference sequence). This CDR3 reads CAWNWARRDTQYF. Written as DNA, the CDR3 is TGTGCCTGGAATTGGGCCCGGCGGGATACGCAGTATTTT.

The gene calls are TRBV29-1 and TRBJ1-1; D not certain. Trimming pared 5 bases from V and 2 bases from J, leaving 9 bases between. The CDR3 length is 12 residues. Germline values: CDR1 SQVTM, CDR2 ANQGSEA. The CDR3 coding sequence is TGCAGCGTTCGGACCTTTAACACTGAAGCTTTCTTT. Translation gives CSVRTFNTEAFF.

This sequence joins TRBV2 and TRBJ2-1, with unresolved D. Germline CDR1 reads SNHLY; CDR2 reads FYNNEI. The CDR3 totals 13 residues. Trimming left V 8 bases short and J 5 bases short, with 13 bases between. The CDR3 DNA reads TGTGCCAGCCACAGAGACCCTAACAATGAGCAGTTCTTC. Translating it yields CASHRDPNNEQFF.

CDR3 protein: CASSVGPPNTGELFF. The DNA for the CDR3 is TGTGCCAGCAGTGTTGGCCCTCCGAACACCGGGGAGCTGTTTTTT. The genes are TRBV2 and TRBJ2-2; D ambiguous. The CDR3 covers 15 residues. Per the germline V gene, CDR1 is SNHLY and CDR2 is FYNNEI. The ends were cut back, 4 bases at V and 0 bases at J, with 9 bases in the middle. The full variable domain, rest sourced from reference TRBV2 and TRBJ2-2, is EPEVTQTPSHQVTQMGQEVILRCVPISNHLYFYWYRQILGQKVEFLVSFYNNEISEKSEIFDDQFSVERPDGSNFTLKIRSTKLEDSAMYFCASSVGPPNTGELFFGEGSRLTVL.